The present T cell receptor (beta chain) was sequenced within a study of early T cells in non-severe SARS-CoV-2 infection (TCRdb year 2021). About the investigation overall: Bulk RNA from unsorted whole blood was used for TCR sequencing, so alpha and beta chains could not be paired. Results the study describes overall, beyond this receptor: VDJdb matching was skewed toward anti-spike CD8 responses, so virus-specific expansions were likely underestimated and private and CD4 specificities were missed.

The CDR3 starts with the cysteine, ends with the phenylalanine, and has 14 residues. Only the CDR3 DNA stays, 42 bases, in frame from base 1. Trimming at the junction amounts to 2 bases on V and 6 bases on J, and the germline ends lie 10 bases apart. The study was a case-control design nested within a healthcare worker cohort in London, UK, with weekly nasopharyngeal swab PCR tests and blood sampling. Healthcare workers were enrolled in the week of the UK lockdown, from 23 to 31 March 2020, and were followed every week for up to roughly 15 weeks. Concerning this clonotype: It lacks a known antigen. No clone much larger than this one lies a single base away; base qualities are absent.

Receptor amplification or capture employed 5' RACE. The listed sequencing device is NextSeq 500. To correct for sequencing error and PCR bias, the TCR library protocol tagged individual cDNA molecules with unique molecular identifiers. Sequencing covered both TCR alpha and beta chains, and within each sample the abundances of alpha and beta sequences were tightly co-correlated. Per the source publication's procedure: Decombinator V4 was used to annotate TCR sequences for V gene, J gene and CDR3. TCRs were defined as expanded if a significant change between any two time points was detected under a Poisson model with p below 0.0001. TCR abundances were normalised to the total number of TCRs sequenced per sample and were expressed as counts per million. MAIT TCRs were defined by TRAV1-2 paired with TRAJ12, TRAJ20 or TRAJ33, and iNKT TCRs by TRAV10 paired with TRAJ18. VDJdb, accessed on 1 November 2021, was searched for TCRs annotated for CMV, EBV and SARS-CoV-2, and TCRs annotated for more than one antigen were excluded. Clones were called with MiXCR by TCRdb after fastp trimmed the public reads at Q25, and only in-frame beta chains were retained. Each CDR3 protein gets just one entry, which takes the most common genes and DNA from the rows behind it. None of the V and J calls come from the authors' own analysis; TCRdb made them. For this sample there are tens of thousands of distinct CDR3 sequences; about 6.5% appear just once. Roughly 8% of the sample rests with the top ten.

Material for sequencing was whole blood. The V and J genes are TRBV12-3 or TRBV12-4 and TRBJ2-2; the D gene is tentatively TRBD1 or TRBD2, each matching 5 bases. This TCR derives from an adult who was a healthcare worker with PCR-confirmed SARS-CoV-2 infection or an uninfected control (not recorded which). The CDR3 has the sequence CASSLWGTAGELFF. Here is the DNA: TGTGCCAGCAGTTTATGGGGGACCGCCGGGGAGCTGTTTTTT.